A few counts support the clone carrying this T cell receptor beta chain. These data belong to a study of blood T cell repertoires in COVID-19. The length of the CDR3 is 15 residues. Germline lookup yields CDR1 MNHEY and CDR2 SVGAGI. V lost 7 bases and J 7 bases, leaving 17 bases between the germline ends. Measured with immunoSEQ multiplex PCR; TCRdb has only the in-frame clones, and not every one. This table holds roughly 150,000 clones, approximately 87% found once. The chain is built from TRBV6-5 and TRBJ1-6, with D unresolved. The receptor was isolated from a human donor in a cohort sampled during active COVID-19. Sequencing was carried out using peripheral blood. The CDR3 here is CASTTRGGSNSPLHF. The CDR3 DNA reads as TGTGCCAGCACCACTCGTGGAGGATCAAATTCACCCCTCCACTTT.